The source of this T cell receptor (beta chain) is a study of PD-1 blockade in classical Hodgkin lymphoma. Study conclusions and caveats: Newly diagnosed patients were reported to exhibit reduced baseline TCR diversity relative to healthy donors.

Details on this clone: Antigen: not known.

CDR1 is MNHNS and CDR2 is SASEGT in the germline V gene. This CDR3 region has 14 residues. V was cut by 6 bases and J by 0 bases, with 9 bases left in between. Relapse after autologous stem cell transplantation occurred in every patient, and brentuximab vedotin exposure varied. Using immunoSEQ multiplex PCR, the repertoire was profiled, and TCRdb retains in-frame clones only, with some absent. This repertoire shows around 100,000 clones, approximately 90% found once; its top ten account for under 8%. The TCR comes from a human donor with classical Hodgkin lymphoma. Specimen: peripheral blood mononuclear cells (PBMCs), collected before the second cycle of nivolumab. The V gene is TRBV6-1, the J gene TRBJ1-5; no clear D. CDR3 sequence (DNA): TGTGCCAGCAGCGTCCGCGGTAGCAATCAGCCCCAGCATTTT. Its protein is CASSVRGSNQPQHF.